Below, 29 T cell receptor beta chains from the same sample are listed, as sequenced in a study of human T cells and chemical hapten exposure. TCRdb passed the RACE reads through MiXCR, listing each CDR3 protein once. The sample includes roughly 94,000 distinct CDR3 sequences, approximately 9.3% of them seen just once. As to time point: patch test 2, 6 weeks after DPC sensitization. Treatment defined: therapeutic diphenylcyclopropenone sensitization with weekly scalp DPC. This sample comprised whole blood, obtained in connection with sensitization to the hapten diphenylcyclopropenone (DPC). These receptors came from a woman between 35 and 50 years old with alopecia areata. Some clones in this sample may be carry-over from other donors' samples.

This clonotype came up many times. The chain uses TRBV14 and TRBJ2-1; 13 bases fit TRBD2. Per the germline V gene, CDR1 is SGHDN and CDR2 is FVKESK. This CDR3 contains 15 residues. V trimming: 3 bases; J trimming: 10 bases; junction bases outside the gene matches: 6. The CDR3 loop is CASSQGTSGIREQFF. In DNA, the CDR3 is TGTGCCAGCAGCCAGGGGACTAGCGGGATTCGGGAGCAGTTCTTC.

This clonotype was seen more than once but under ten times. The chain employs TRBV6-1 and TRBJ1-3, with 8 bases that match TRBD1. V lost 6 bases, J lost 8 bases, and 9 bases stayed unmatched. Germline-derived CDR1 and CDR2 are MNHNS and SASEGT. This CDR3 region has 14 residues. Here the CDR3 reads CASREDRDADTIYF. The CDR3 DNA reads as TGTGCCAGCAGGGAGGACAGGGATGCGGACACCATATATTTT.

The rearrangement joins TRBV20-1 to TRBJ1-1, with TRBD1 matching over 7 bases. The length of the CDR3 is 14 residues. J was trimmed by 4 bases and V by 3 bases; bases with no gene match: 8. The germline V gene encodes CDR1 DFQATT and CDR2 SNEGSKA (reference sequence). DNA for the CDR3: TGCAGTGCTAGTTCCCCCAGGGGGGGCACTGAAGCTTTCTTT. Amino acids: CSASSPRGGTEAFF.

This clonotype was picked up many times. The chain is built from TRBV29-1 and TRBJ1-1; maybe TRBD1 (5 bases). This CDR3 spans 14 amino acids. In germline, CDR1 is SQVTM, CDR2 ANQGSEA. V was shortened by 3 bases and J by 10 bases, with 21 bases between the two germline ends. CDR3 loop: CSVERQGQLNVAFF. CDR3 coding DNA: TGCAGCGTTGAGCGGCAGGGCCAGCTTAATGTAGCTTTCTTT.

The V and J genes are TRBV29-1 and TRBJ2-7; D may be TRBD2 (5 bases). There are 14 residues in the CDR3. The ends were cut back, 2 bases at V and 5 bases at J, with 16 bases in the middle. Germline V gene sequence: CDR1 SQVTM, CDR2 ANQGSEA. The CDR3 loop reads CSVESREGFDEQYF. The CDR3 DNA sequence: TGCAGCGTTGAAAGTCGGGAAGGTTTCGACGAGCAGTACTTC.

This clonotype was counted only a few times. The CDR3 DNA follows: TGTGCCAGCTCACCTGGGACCGGGACCGGGGAGCTGTTTTTT. Its protein product is CASSPGTGTGELFF. The rearrangement links TRBV18 to TRBJ2-2; D tentatively reads TRBD1 or TRBD2 (5 bases each). Germline assignment: CDR1 KGHSH and CDR2 LQKENI. The length of the CDR3 is 14 residues. Trimming stripped 3 bases from V and 5 bases from J, with 10 bases between.

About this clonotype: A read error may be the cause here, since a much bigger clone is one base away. CDR3 protein: CASSWGFTDTQYF. CDR3 sequence (DNA): TGTGCCAGCAGCTGGGGCTTCACAGATACGCAGTATTTT. The chain couples TRBV7-2 to TRBJ2-3; perhaps TRBD1 as D (5 bases). Trimming shortened V by 4 bases and J by 2 bases, and 7 bases separated the two germline ends. The germline V gene has CDR1 SGHTA and CDR2 FQGNSA. The CDR3 is 13 residues long. The variable domain in full, with the rest retrieved from reference TRBV7-2 and TRBJ2-3, is GAGVSQSPSNKVTEKGKDVELRCDPISGHTALYWYRQSLGQGLEFLIYFQGNSAPDKSGLPSDRFSAERTGGSVSTLTIQRTQQEDSAVYLCASSWGFTDTQYFGPGTRLTVL.

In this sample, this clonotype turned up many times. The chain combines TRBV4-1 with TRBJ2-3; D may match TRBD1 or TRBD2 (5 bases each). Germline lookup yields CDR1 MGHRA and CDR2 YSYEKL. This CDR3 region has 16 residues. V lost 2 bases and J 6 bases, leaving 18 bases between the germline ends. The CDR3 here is CASSQPLAGTRDTQYF. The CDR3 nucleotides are TGCGCCAGCAGCCAACCTTTGGCAGGGACGAGGGATACGCAGTATTTT.

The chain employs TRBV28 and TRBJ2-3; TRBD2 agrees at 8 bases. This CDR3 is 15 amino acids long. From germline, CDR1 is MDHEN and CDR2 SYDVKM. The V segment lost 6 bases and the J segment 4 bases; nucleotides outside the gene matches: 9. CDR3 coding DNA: TGTGCCAGCAGAAAGAGCGGGAGCGGAGCAGATACGCAGTATTTT. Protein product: CASRKSGSGADTQYF.

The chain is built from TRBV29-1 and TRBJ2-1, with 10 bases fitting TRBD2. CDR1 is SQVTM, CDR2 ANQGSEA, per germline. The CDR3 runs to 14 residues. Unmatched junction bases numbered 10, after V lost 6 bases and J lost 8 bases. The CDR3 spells CSVRPSGSSDEQFF. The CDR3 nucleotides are TGCAGCGTCCGCCCTAGCGGGAGTTCCGATGAGCAGTTCTTC.

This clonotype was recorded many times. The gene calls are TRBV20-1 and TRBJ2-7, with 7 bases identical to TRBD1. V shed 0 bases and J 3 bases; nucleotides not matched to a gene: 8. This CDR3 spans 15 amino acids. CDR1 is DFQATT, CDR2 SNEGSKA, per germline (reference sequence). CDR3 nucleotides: TGCAGTGCTAGAGATCTCGAGACAGGGAACTACGAGCAGTACTTC. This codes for CSARDLETGNYEQYF.

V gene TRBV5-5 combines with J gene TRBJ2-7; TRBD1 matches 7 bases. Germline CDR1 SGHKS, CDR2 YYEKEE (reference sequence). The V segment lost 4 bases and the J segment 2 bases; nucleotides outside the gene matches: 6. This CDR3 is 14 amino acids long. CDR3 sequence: CASSDRVRTYEQYF. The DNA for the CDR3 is TGTGCCAGCAGCGACAGGGTCCGCACCTACGAGCAGTACTTC.

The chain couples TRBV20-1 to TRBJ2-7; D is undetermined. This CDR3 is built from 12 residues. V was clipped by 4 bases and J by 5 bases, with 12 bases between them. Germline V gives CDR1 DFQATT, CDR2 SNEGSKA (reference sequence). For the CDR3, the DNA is TGCAGTGCTATTGCTGAGACCCACGAGCAGTACTTC. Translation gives CSAIAETHEQYF.

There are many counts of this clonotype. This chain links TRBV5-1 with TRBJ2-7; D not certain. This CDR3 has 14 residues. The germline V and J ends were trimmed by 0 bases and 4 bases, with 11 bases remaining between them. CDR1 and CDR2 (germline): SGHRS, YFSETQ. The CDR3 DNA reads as TGCGCCAGCAGCTTGGCCGTTGGGCTTTACGAGCAGTACTTC. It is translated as CASSLAVGLYEQYF.

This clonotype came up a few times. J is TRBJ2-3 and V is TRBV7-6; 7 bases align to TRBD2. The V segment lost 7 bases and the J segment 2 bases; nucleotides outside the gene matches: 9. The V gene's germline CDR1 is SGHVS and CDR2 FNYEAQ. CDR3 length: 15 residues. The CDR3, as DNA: TGTGCCAGCACCTCTAGCGGTTCTTCCACAGATACGCAGTATTTT. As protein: CASTSSGSSTDTQYF.

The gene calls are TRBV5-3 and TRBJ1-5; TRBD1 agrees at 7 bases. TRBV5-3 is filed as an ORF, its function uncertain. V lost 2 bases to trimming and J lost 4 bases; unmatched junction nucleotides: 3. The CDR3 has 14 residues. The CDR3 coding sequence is TGTGCCAGAAGCTTAGGGACAGAAAATCAGCCCCAGCATTTT. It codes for CARSLGTENQPQHF.

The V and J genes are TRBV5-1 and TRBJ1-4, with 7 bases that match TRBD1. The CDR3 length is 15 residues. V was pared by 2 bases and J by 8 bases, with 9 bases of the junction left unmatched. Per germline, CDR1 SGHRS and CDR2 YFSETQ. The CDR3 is CASSLSRQGYEKLFF. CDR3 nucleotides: TGCGCCAGCAGCTTATCCAGACAGGGTTACGAAAAACTGTTTTTT.

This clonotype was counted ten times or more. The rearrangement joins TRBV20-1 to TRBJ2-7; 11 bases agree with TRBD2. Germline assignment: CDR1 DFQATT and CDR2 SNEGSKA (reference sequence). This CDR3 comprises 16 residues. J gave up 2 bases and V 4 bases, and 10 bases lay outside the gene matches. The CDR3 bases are TGCAGTGCTATGTCGACTAGCGGGAAGAGAGCCTACGAGCAGTACTTC. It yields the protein CSAMSTSGKRAYEQYF.

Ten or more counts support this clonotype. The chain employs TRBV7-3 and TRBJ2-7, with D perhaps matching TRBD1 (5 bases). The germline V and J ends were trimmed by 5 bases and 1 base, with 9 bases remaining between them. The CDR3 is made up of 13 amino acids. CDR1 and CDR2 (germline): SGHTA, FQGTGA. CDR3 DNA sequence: TGTGCCAGCAGCCCGGACATATCCTACGAGCAGTACTTC. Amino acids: CASSPDISYEQYF.

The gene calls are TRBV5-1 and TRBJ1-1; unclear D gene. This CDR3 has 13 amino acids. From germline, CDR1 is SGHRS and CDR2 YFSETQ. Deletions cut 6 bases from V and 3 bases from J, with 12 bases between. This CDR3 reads CASNFKGDTEAFF. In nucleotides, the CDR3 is TGCGCCAGCAACTTTAAGGGCGACACTGAAGCTTTCTTT.

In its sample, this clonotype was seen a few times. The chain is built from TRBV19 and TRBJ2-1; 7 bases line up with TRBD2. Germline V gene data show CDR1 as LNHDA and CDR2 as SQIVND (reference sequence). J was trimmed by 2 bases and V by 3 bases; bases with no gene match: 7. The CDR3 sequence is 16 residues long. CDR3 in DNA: TGTGCCAGTAGTATGGCAGCGGGACTACCCTACAATGAGCAGTTCTTC. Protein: CASSMAAGLPYNEQFF.

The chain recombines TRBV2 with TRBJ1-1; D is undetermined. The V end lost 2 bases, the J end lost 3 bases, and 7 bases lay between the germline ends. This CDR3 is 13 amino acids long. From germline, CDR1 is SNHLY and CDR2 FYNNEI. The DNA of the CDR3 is TGTGCCAGCAGTGAACGGCGGGACACTGAAGCTTTCTTT. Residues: CASSERRDTEAFF. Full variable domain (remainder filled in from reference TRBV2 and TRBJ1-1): EPEVTQTPSHQVTQMGQEVILRCVPISNHLYFYWYRQILGQKVEFLVSFYNNEISEKSEIFDDQFSVERPDGSNFTLKIRSTKLEDSAMYFCASSERRDTEAFFGQGTRLTVV.

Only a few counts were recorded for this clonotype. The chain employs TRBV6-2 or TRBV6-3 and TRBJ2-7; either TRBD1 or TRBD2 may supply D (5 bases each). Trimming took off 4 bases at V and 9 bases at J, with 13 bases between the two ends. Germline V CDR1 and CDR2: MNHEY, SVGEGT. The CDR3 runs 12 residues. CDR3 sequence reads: CASSSAEGRQYF. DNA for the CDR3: TGTGCCAGCAGTTCCGCAGAGGGACGGCAGTACTTC.

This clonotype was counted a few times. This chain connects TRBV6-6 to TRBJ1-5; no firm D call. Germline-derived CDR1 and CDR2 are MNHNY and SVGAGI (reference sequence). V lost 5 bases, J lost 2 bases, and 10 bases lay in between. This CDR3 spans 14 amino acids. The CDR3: CASSPGSGNQPQHF. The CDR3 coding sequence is TGTGCCAGCAGTCCAGGATCAGGCAATCAGCCCCAGCATTTT.

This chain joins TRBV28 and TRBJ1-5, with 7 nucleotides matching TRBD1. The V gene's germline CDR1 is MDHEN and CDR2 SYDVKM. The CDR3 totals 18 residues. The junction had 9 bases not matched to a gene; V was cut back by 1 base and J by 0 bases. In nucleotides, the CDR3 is TGTGCCAGCAGTTTATTGTCAGGGGGACTACGTAGCAATCAGCCCCAGCATTTT. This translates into CASSLLSGGLRSNQPQHF.

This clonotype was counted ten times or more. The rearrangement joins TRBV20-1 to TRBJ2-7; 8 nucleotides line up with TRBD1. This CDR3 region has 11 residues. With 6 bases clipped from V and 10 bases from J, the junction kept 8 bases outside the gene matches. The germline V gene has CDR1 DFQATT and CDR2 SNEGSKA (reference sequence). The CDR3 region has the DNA TGCAGTGCCCCACGGACAGGGACACAGTACTTC. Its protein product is CSAPRTGTQYF.

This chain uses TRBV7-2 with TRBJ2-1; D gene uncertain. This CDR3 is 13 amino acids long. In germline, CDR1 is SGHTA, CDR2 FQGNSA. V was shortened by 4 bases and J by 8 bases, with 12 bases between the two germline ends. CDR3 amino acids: CASSSGRQDEQFF. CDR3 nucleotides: TGTGCCAGCAGCTCCGGCCGGCAGGATGAGCAGTTCTTC.

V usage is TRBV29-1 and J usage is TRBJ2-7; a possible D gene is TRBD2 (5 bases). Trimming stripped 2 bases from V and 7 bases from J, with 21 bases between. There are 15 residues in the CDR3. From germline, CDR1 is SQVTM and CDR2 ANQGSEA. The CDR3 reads CSVEKASDKSGEQYF. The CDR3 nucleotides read TGCAGCGTTGAAAAAGCCTCAGATAAGTCGGGGGAGCAGTACTTC.

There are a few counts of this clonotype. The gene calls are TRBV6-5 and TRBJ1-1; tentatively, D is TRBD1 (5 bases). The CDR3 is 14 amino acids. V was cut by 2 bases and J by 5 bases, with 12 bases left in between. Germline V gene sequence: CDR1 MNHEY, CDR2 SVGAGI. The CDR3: CASSYLTADTEAFF. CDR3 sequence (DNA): TGTGCCAGCAGTTACCTGACAGCCGATACTGAAGCTTTCTTT.